A selection of T cell receptor beta chains follows, all from one sample in a study of T cell repertoires in cytomegalovirus infection. TCRdb re-called the reads with MiXCR, one entry per CDR3 protein. Seen here are 600,000 to 800,000 distinct CDR3 sequences, around 24% observed once, and the top ten hold under 8.5%. Source material: CD8+ T cells from PBMCs. Every receptor here comes from a human donor in good health (CMV status not recorded). Some clones in this sample may be carry-over from other donors' samples. Both conserved end residues are part of each CDR3. A D gene is named only where the DNA matches it firmly. Where a row states a size, it is once, few, many or the class of an expanded clone; other rows omit it.

j_gene	abundance	len	d_gene	v_gene	CDR3nt	CDR3aa
TRBJ2-7	many	12	NA	TRBV7-2	TGTGCCAGCAGCTTAAAGGGATACGAGCAGTACTTC	CASSLKGYEQYF
TRBJ2-5	NA	15	TRBD2	TRBV6-5	TGTGCCAGCATTGGGACTAGCGGGGGAAGAAAGACCCAGTACTTC	CASIGTSGGRKTQYF
TRBJ2-3	many	14	NA	TRBV14	TGTGCCAGCAGCCAAGAAACCCTCGCAGATACGCAGTATTTT	CASSQETLADTQYF
TRBJ1-2	many	14	TRBD1	TRBV7-2	TGTGCCAGCAGCTCAGGGGGCCCTAACTATGGCTACACCTTC	CASSSGGPNYGYTF
TRBJ2-5	many	17	TRBD2	TRBV7-6	TGTGCCAGCAGCTTAAGGTCGTGGCGGGGGGATCAAGAGACCCAGTACTTC	CASSLRSWRGDQETQYF
TRBJ2-5	few	14	TRBD1	TRBV12-3/TRBV12-4	TGTGCCAGCAGTTTACCGGGACAGTGGGAGACCCAGTACTTC	CASSLPGQWETQYF
TRBJ2-3	few	17	TRBD2	TRBV20-1	TGCAGTGCTAGACGAGTGGTACTAGCGGGGGTTACAGATACGCAGTATTTT	CSARRVVLAGVTDTQYF
TRBJ1-2	NA	14	TRBD1	TRBV15	TGTGCCACCACCCCAGGGGGCGCGGACTATGGCTACACCTTC	CATTPGGADYGYTF
TRBJ2-3	NA	15	TRBD2	TRBV6-8	TGTGCCAACAGTGTCGCGGGGGTGGGCACAGATACGCAGTATTTT	CANSVAGVGTDTQYF
TRBJ2-7	many	17	TRBD2	TRBV7-8	TGTGCCAGCAGCCTCGAATTAGCGGGGGGGTGGATTTACGAGCAGTACTTC	CASSLELAGGWIYEQYF
TRBJ2-1	NA	15	TRBD1	TRBV7-6	TGTGCCAGCAGCTTATGGGAGACAGGGGCCGATGAGCAGTTCTTC	CASSLWETGADEQFF
TRBJ2-1	few	14	NA	TRBV20-1	TGCAGTGCTAGAGAGGATTGGGGGGCGAATGAGCAGTTCTTC	CSAREDWGANEQFF
TRBJ1-2	NA	15	TRBD1	TRBV7-6	TGTGCCAGCAGCCAGACAGGGTCCGCTAACTATGGCTACACCTTC	CASSQTGSANYGYTF
TRBJ2-7	many	13	NA	TRBV27	TGTGCCAGCAGTTTTCCGGGGGCTTACGAGCAGTACTTC	CASSFPGAYEQYF
TRBJ1-5	NA	15	NA	TRBV7-3	TGTGCCAGCAGCTTAACGCCTAGGGATTCTCAGCCCCAGCATTTT	CASSLTPRDSQPQHF
TRBJ2-5	NA	15	NA	TRBV20-1	TGCAGTGCTAGAGAAGGCACAGGGTACCAAGAGACCCAGTACTTC	CSAREGTGYQETQYF
TRBJ2-3	NA	16	TRBD2	TRBV10-3	TGTGCCATCAGTGAGTCTCGGGGGGGCCTAACAGATACGCAGTATTTT	CAISESRGGLTDTQYF
TRBJ1-6	NA	11	NA	TRBV11-2	TGTGCCAGCAGCGGTGATTCACCCCTCCACTTT	CASSGDSPLHF
TRBJ2-5	NA	16	TRBD2	TRBV23-1	TGCGCCAGCAGTCAATCTGGGACTAGCGGAGGGGAGACCCAGTACTTC	CASSQSGTSGGETQYF
TRBJ2-5	NA	16	TRBD2	TRBV5-4	TGTGCCAGCAGCAAAATTCTAGCGGGAGACATGGAGACCCAGTACTTC	CASSKILAGDMETQYF
TRBJ2-3	many	14	NA	TRBV27	TGTGCCAGCAGTTTATCGACAGCTGGGGATACGCAGTATTTT	CASSLSTAGDTQYF
TRBJ2-2	NA	14	TRBD1	TRBV6-6	TGTGCCAGCAGTGACAGGGGGCGAACCGGGGAGCTGTTTTTT	CASSDRGRTGELFF
TRBJ1-2	NA	13	NA	TRBV10-3	TGTGCCATCTACTTAGGGCGGGACTATGGCTGCACCTTC	CAIYLGRDYGCTF
TRBJ2-5	NA	13	NA	TRBV13	TGTGCCAGCAGCCCCCCGGGAGACGAGACCCAGTACTTC	CASSPPGDETQYF
TRBJ2-7	NA	15	NA	TRBV10-1	TGCGCCAACAGTGGATTAGGGGAGCACTCCTACGAGCAGTACTTC	CANSGLGEHSYEQYF
TRBJ2-1	NA	14	NA	TRBV6-5	TGTACCAGCAGTTACCCTCCAGGGTTCAATGAGCAGTTCTTC	CTSSYPPGFNEQFF